This passage covers 12 T cell receptor beta chains from one sample sequenced in a study of blood T cell repertoires in COVID-19. TCRdb keeps only in-frame clones here, not all; method: immunoSEQ multiplex PCR. This table has approximately 50,000 clones, roughly 90% appearing once. The material sequenced was peripheral blood. These receptors all come from a human donor in a cohort sampled during active COVID-19.

The rearrangement links TRBV7-9 to TRBJ1-1, with D possibly being TRBD1 (5 bases). With 4 bases removed from V and 1 base from J, the gap between germline ends came to 10 bases. This CDR3 contains 14 residues. Germline loops: CDR1 SEHNR, CDR2 FQNEAQ (reference sequence). The CDR3: CASSSGFRNTEAFF. CDR3 nucleotide sequence: TGTGCCAGCAGCTCAGGGTTTAGGAACACTGAAGCTTTCTTT.

The chain carries TRBV5-1 and TRBJ2-2, with D possibly matching TRBD2 (6 bases). The germline gives CDR1 SGHRS, CDR2 YFSETQ. V was clipped by 6 bases and J by 1 base, with 19 bases between them. This CDR3 is 17 amino acids long. CDR3 nucleotide sequence: TGCGCCAGCACCCCGGGGGTCGCCATCATGAACACCGGGGAGCTGTTTTTT. This translates into CASTPGVAIMNTGELFF.

V usage is TRBV6-5 and J usage is TRBJ2-3; possible D gene TRBD2, 5 bases. The germline V gene has CDR1 MNHEY and CDR2 SVGAGI. The CDR3 is made up of 15 amino acids. V gave up 9 bases and J gave up 1 base, with 17 bases separating them. The CDR3 coding sequence is TGTGCCAGTAACACGCGGGCAAGTGGCACAGATACGCAGTATTTT. It yields the protein CASNTRASGTDTQYF.

This clone appeared once. V is TRBV28 and J is TRBJ1-5; 8 bases are shared with TRBD1. J lost 5 bases, V lost 3 bases, and 12 bases had no gene match. The germline CDR1 and CDR2 sequences are MDHEN and SYDVKM. The CDR3 length is 17 residues. The CDR3 sequence: CASSLGQGAVSDQPQHF. CDR3 nucleotide sequence: TGTGCCAGCAGTTTGGGGCAGGGGGCGGTATCCGATCAGCCCCAGCATTTT. Variable domain in full (rest from reference TRBV28 and TRBJ1-5): DVKVTQSSRYLVKRTGEKVFLECVQDMDHENMFWYRQDPGLGLRLIYFSYDVKMKEKGDIPEGYSVSREKKERFSLILESASTNQTSMYLCASSLGQGAVSDQPQHFGDGTRLSIL.

The rearrangement joins TRBV27 to TRBJ2-7, with a weak D call TRBD2 (5 bases). V dropped 7 bases and J dropped 1 base, with 14 bases sitting between them. The CDR3 consists of 14 residues. Germline CDR1 and CDR2: MNHEY and SMNVEV (reference sequence). In DNA, the CDR3 is TGTGCCAGCAACTCCCTCGGGGTGTCCTACGAGCAGTACTTC. It translates to CASNSLGVSYEQYF.

The gene calls are TRBV27 and TRBJ2-3; the match to TRBD1 covers 7 bases. There are 20 residues in the CDR3. V lost 4 bases, J lost 0 bases, and 19 bases stayed unmatched. Germline CDR1 MNHEY, CDR2 SMNVEV (reference sequence). CDR3 coding DNA: TGTGCCAGCAGTTCGACGATGAACCACAGGGGCCGACTTAGCACAGATACGCAGTATTTT. It translates to CASSSTMNHRGRLSTDTQYF.

The rearrangement links TRBV18 to TRBJ1-3, with D tentatively TRBD1 (5 bases). The CDR3 contains 15 residues. Trimming took off 2 bases at V and 0 bases at J, with 8 bases between the two ends. Germline assignment: CDR1 KGHSH and CDR2 LQKENI. As DNA, the CDR3 is TGTGCCAGCTCACCAGGGGCTAACTCTGGAAACACCATATATTTT. Protein: CASSPGANSGNTIYF.

The chain recombines TRBV19 with TRBJ1-5; TRBD1 matches at 9 bases. Trimming at V came to 2 bases and at J to 4 bases, leaving 6 bases not matched to a gene. Germline CDR1 and CDR2: LNHDA and SQIVND (reference sequence). This CDR3 contains 16 residues. CDR3 sequence reads: CASSIRRQGVNQPQHF. CDR3 nucleotides: TGTGCCAGTAGTATACGGAGACAGGGGGTTAATCAGCCCCAGCATTTT.

The gene calls are TRBV4-1 and TRBJ2-1; the match to TRBD2 covers 7 bases. The CDR3 runs 15 residues. Germline V gene sequence: CDR1 MGHRA, CDR2 YSYEKL. V was pared by 4 bases and J by 4 bases, with 7 bases of the junction left unmatched. The DNA of the CDR3 is TGCGCCAGCAGCCCTGGACTAGACCCTTACAATGAGCAGTTCTTC. Translating it yields CASSPGLDPYNEQFF.

The count of this clone is one. The chain recombines TRBV7-3 with TRBJ2-1; D might be TRBD1 (7 bases). The V end was cut by 5 bases, the J end by 5 bases, with 13 bases between. The CDR3 runs 14 residues. Germline lookup yields CDR1 SGHTA and CDR2 FQGTGA. CDR3 in DNA: TGTGCCAGCAGCCCGACAGGGACTCACAATGAGCAGTTCTTC. Encoded protein: CASSPTGTHNEQFF.

This clone has just one count. J is TRBJ2-5 and V is TRBV19, with D perhaps matching TRBD1 (7 bases). This CDR3 region has 14 residues. Germline values: CDR1 LNHDA, CDR2 SQIVND (reference sequence). Trimming took off 1 base at V and 6 bases at J, with 12 bases between the two ends. CDR3 residues: CASSIARGAKTQYF. CDR3 sequence (DNA): TGTGCCAGTAGTATAGCCAGGGGGGCAAAGACCCAGTACTTC.

The rearrangement links TRBV7-8 to TRBJ2-1; D call uncertain. The length of the CDR3 is 14 residues. V lost 1 base and J lost 0, with 4 bases in between. Per the germline V gene, CDR1 is SGHVS and CDR2 is FQNEAQ. The CDR3 DNA reads as TGTGCCAGCAGCTTAGACTTCTCCTACAATGAGCAGTTCTTC. This codes for CASSLDFSYNEQFF.